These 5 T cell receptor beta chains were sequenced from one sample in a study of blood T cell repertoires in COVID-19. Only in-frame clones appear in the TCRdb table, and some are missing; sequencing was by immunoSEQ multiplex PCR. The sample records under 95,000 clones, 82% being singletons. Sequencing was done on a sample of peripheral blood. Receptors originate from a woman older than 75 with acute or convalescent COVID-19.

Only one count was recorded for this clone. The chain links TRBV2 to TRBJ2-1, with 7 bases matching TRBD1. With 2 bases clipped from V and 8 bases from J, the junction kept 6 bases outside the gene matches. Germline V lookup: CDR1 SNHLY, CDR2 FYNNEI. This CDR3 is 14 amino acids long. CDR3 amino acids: CASSENQGVYEQFF. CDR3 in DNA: TGTGCCAGCAGTGAAAACCAGGGGGTCTATGAGCAGTTCTTC.

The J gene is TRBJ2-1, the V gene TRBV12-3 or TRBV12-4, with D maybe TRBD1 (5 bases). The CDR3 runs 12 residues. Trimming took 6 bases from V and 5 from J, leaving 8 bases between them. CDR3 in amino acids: CASSRQNNEQFF. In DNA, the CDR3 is TGTGCCAGCAGCCGACAGAACAATGAGCAGTTCTTC.

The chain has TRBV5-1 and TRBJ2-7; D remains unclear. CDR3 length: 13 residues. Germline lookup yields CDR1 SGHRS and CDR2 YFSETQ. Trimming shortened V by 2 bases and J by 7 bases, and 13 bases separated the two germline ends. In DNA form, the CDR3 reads TGCGCCAGCAGCTTTACGTTTGGTCAGGAGCAGTACTTC. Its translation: CASSFTFGQEQYF.

The CDR3: CASSESAGIGNSPLHF. DNA of the CDR3: TGTGCCAGCAGTGAGTCGGCGGGGATTGGGAATTCACCCCTCCACTTT. V gene TRBV6-4 combines with J gene TRBJ1-6; D is unclear. Germline V gene sequence: CDR1 MRHNA, CDR2 SNTAGT. CDR3 length: 16 amino acids. Trimming shortened V by 3 bases and J by 7 bases, and 16 bases separated the two germline ends.

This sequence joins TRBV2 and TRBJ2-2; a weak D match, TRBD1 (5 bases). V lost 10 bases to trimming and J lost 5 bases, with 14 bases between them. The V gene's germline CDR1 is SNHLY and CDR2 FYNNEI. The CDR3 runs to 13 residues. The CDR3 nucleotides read TGTGCCATAACAGGTACCGCGACCGGGGAGCTGTTTTTT. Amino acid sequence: CAITGTATGELFF.